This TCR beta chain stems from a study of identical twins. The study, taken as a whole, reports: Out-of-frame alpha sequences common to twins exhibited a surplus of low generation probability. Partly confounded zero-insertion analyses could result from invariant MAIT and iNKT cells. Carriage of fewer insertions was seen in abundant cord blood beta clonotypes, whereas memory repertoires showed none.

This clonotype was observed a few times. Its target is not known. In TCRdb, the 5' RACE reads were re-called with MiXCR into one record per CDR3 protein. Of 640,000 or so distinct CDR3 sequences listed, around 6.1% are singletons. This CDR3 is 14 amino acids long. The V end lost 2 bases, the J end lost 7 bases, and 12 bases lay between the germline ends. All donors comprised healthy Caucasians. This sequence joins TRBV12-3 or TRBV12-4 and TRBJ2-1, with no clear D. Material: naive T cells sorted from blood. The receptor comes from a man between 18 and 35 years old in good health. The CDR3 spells CASSLIRRWNEQFF. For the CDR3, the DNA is TGTGCCAGCAGTTTAATCCGGCGGTGGAATGAGCAGTTCTTC.